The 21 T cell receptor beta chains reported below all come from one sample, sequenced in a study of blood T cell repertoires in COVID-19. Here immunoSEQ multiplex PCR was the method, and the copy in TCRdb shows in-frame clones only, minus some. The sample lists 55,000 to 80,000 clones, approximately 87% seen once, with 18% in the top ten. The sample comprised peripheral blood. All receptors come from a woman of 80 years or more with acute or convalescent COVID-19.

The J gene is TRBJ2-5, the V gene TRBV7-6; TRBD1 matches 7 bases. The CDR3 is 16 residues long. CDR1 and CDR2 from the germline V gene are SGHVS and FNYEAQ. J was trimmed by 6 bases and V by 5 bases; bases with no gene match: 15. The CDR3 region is CASSPQGEGNGKTQYF. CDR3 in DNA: TGTGCCAGCAGCCCGCAGGGGGAAGGTAACGGAAAGACCCAGTACTTC.

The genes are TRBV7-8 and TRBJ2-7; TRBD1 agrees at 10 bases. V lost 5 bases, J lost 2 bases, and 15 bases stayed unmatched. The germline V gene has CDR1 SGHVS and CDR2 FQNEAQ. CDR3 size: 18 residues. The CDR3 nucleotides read TGTGCCAGCAGCCCTTATGTGAGCGGGACAGGGGTTACCTACGAGCAGTACTTC. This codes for CASSPYVSGTGVTYEQYF.

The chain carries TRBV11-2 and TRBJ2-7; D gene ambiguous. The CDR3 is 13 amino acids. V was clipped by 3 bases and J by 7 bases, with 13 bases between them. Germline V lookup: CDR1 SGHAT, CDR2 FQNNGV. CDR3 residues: CASSFSRPVEQYF. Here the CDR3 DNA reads TGTGCCAGCAGCTTTAGCCGGCCGGTGGAGCAGTACTTC.

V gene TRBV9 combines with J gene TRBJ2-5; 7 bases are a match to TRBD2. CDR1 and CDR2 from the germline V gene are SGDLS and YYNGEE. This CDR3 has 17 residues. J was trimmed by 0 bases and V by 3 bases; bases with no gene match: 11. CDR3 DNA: TGTGCCAGCAGCGAAAGCACGGGGGGAGCCTACCAAGAGACCCAGTACTTC. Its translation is CASSESTGGAYQETQYF.

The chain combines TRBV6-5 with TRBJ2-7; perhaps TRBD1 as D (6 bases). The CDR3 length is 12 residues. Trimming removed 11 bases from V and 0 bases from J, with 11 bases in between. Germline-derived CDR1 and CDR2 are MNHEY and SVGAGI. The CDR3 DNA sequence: TGTGCCTCACGGGACATCTCCTACGAGCAGTACTTC. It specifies CASRDISYEQYF.

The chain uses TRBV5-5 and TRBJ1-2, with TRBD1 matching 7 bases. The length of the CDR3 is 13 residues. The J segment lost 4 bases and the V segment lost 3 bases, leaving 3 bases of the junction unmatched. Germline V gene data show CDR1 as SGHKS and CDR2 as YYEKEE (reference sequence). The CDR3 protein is CASSSWDSYGYTF. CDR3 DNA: TGTGCCAGCAGCTCCTGGGACAGCTATGGCTACACCTTC. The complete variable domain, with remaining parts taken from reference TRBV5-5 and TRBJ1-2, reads DAGVTQSPTHLIKTRGQQVTLRCSPISGHKSVSWYQQVLGQGPQFIFQYYEKEERGRGNFPDRFSARQFPNYSSELNVNALLLGDSALYLCASSSWDSYGYTFGSGTRLTVV.

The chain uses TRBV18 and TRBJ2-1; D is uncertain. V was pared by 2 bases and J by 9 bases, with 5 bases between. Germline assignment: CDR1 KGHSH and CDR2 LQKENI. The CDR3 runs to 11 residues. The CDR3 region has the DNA TGTGCCAGCTCACCAAAAGCTGAGCAGTTCTTC. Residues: CASSPKAEQFF.

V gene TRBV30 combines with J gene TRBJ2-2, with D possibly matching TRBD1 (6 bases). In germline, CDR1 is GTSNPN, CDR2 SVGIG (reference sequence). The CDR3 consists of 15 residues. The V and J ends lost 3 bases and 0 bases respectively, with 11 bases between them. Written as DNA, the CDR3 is TGTGCCTGGAGAAAGGACAGAGCGAACACCGGGGAGCTGTTTTTT. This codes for CAWRKDRANTGELFF.

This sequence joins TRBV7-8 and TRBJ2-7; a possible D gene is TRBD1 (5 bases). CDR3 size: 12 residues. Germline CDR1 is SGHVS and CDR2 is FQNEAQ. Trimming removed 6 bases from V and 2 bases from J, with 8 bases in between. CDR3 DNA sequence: TGTGCCAGCAGTACAGGAGCCTACGAGCAGTACTTC. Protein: CASSTGAYEQYF.

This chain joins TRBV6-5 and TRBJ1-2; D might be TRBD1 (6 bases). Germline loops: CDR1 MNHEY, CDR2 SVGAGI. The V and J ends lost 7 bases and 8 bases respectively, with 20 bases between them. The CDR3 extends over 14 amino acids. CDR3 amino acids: CASTIAGGAEGYTF. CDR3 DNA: TGTGCCAGCACTATCGCGGGGGGGGCTGAAGGCTACACCTTC.

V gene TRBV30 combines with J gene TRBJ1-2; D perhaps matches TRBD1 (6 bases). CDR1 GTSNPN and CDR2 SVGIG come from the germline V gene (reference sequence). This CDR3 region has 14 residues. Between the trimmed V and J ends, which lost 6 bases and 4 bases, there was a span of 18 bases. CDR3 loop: CACLLRQASYGYTF. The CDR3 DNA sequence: TGTGCCTGCCTCCTCCGACAGGCGAGCTATGGCTACACCTTC.

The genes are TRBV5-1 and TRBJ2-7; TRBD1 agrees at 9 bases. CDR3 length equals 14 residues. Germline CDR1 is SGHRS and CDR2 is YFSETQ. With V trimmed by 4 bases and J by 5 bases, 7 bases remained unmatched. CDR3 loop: CASSDGTGSNEQYF. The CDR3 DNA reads TGCGCCAGCAGCGATGGGACAGGGTCTAACGAGCAGTACTTC.

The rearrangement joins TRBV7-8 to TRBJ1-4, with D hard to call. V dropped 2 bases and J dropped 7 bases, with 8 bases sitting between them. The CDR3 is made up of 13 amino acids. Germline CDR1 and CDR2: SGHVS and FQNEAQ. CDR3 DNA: TGTGCCAGCAGCTTAATTGGGCCTGAAAAACTGTTTTTT. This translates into CASSLIGPEKLFF.

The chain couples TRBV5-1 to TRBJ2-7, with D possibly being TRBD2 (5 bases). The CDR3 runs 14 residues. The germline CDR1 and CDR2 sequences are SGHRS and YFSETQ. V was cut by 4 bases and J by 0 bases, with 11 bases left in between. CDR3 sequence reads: CASSVMEASYEQYF. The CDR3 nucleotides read TGCGCCAGCAGCGTTATGGAGGCCTCCTACGAGCAGTACTTC.

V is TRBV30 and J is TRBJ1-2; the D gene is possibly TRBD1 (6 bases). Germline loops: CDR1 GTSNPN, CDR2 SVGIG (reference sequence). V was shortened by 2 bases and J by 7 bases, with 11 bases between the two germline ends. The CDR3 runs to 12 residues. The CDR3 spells CAWSPQGFGYTF. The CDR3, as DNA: TGTGCCTGGAGTCCACAGGGTTTTGGCTACACCTTC. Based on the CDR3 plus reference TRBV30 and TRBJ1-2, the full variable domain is SQTIHQWPATLVQPVGSPLSLECTVEGTSNPNLYWYRQAAGRGLQLLFYSVGIGQISSEVPQNLSASRPQDRQFILSSKKLLLSDSGFYLCAWSPQGFGYTFGSGTRLTVV.

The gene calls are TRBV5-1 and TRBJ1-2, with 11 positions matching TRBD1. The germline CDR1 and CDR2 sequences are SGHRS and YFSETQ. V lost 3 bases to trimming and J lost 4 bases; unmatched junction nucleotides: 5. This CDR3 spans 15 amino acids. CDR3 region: CASSYGTGGIYGYTF. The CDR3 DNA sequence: TGCGCCAGCAGCTACGGGACAGGGGGGATCTATGGCTACACCTTC.

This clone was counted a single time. The CDR3 DNA reads TGTGCCAGCAGTGTTCTAGAGACCCAGTACTTC. Translated, it gives CASSVLETQYF. V is TRBV25-1 and J is TRBJ2-5; D gene unclear. Trimming pared 4 bases from V and 4 bases from J, leaving 4 bases between. Germline V gene sequence: CDR1 MGHDK, CDR2 SYGVNS. The CDR3 is 11 residues long.

The chain's CDR3 is CASSLAGSISYEQFF. The DNA for the CDR3 is TGTGCCAGCAGCTTAGCGGGTTCTATTAGCTATGAGCAGTTCTTC. The chain employs TRBV2 and TRBJ2-1, with TRBD2 matching over 7 bases. Unmatched junction bases numbered 13, after V lost 6 bases and J lost 8 bases. The CDR3 has 15 amino acids. Germline assignment: CDR1 SNHLY and CDR2 FYNNEI.

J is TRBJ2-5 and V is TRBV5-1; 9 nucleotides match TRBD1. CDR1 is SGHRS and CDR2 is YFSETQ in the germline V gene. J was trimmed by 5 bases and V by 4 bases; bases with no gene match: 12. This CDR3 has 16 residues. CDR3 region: CASSIRHRGRGETQYF. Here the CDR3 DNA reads TGCGCCAGCAGCATAAGACACAGGGGGCGAGGGGAGACCCAGTACTTC.

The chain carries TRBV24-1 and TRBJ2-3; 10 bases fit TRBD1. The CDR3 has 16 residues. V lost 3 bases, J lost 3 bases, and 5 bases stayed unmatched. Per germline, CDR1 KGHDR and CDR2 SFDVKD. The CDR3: CATSDGGQGITDTQYF. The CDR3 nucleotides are TGTGCCACCAGTGATGGGGGACAGGGGATTACAGATACGCAGTATTTT.

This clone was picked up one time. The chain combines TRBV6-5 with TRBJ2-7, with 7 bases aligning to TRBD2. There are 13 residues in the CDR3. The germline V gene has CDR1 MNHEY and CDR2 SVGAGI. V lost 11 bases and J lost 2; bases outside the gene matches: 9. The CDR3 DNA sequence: TGTGCCTCAAGGGAGGGCTTGCCCTACGAGCAGTACTTC. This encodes CASREGLPYEQYF.